This TCR beta chain was identified during a study of T-cell memory formation after mild COVID-19. On the study more broadly: Most TCR clusters belonged to a single donor.

Study-wide results and limits: Balance between CD4 and CD8 was seen in clones contracting day 15 to 85, and a CD4+ lean was seen in later expanders. Proof of SARS-CoV-2 specificity was absent for the second-wave clones that crested on day 37.

Trimming stripped 1 base from V and 6 bases from J, with 10 bases between. The CDR3 covers 14 residues. This clonotype appeared many times. Its matching antigen is unknown. Amplification by 5'RACE using constant-segment primers produced TCR alpha and TCR beta cDNA libraries that carried sample barcodes and UMIs. One entry per CDR3 protein, called by TCRdb with MiXCR from the 5' RACE reads. The data contain approximately 300,000 distinct CDR3 sequences, more than 15% of them singletons. V gene TRBV12-3 or TRBV12-4 combines with J gene TRBJ2-1; TRBD1 is a possible D gene (5 bases). The specimen was PBMCs or a T cell subset sorted from them (not recorded which). This receptor was identified in a man aged 18 to 29 who had mild COVID-19 (a few samples of this study predate the infection). Cell type and time point are not known. The chain's CDR3 is CASSLDRQLNEQFF. In DNA form, the CDR3 reads TGTGCCAGCAGTTTAGACAGGCAGCTCAATGAGCAGTTCTTC.